This TCR beta chain was sequenced for a study of T cells expressing NK-cell markers. Study at large: Repertoire data for TCR beta were derived from sorted T cells (CD3+CD56+NKG2C+, CD3+CD56+NKG2C- and CD3+CD56-NKG2C+). Study-wide points: These clonotypes also led the CD3+CD56-NKG2C+ fraction in a few donors.

Germline-derived CDR1 and CDR2 are SQVTM and ANQGSEA. The CDR3 spans 15 residues. As to this clonotype: Its antigen remains unknown.

TCRdb reprocessed the 5' RACE reads; each CDR3 protein has one entry and no DNA is given. The sample holds about 370,000 distinct CDR3 sequences. Sample: blood T cells: a sorted CD56 or NKG2C T cell subset, CD4+ or CD8+ T cells, or bulk PBMC T cells (not recorded which). This receptor was obtained from a woman aged 50 to 60 in good health. The chain combines TRBV29-1 with TRBJ2-3; TCRdb's D gene call, TRBD1, goes unchecked for lack of DNA. The CDR3: CSVESGSGEADTQYF.